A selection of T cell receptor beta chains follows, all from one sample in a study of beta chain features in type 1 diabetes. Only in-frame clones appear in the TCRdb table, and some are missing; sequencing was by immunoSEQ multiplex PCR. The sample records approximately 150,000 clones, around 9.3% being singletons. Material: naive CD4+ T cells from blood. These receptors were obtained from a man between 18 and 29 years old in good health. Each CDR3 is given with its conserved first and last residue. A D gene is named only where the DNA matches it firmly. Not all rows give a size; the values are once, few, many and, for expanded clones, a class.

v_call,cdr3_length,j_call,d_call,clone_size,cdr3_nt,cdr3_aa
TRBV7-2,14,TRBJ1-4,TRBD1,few,TGTGCCAGCAGCTTTGACAGGGTTAATGAAAAACTGTTTTTT,CASSFDRVNEKLFF
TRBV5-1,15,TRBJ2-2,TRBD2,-,TGCGCCAGCAGAGGACTAGCGGGATCCACCGGGGAGCTGTTTTTT,CASRGLAGSTGELFF
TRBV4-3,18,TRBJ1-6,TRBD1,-,TGCGCCAGCAGCCAAGTGATACCCGGGACAGATACTAATTCACCCCTCCACTTT,CASSQVIPGTDTNSPLHF
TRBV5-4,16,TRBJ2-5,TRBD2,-,TGTGCCAGCAGCTTGAGGGCTAGCGGACACCAAGAGACCCAGTACTTC,CASSLRASGHQETQYF
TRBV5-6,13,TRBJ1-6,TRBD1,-,TGTGCCAGCAGCGACAGGGGGAATTCACCCCTCCACTTT,CASSDRGNSPLHF
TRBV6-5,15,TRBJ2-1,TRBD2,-,TGTGCCAGCAGTTACGTCCTAGCGGGGGACAATGAGCAGTTCTTC,CASSYVLAGDNEQFF
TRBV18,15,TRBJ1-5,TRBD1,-,TGTGCCAGCTCACCGGGACAGCCCATTCATCAGCCCCAGCATTTT,CASSPGQPIHQPQHF
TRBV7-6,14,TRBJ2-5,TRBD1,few,TGTGCCAGCAGCTTTCAGGGGGCGAGAGAGACCCAGTACTTC,CASSFQGARETQYF
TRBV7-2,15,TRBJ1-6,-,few,TGTGCCAGCAGCTTATCACAGGGCCGGGATTCACCCCTCCACTTT,CASSLSQGRDSPLHF
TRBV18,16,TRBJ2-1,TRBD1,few,TGTGCCAGCTCACCGACAGGGCCGAGCTCCTACAATGAGCAGTTCTTC,CASSPTGPSSYNEQFF
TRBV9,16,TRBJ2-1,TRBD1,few,TGTGCCAGCAGCGGTAGGGACAGTTTCCCCTACAATGAGCAGTTCTTC,CASSGRDSFPYNEQFF
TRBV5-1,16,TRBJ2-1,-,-,TGCGCCAGCAGCTTGGAACCCCTACCCCCCTACAATGAGCAGTTCTTC,CASSLEPLPPYNEQFF
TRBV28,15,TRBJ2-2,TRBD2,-,TGTGCCAGCAGTTCGGGGGGGCTCGGCACCGGGGAGCTGTTTTTT,CASSSGGLGTGELFF
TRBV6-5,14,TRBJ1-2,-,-,TGTGCCAGCAGTTACGACAGCCTAAACTATGGCTACACCTTC,CASSYDSLNYGYTF
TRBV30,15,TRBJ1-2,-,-,TGTGCCTGGCAGGACCCAGGGGCAGGGAACTATGGCTACACCTTC,CAWQDPGAGNYGYTF
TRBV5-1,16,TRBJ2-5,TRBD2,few,TGCGCCAGCACCTTACTAGCGGGGGGGGCCGGAGAGACCCAGTACTTC,CASTLLAGGAGETQYF
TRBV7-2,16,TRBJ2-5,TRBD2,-,TGTGCCAGCAGCCCTCGGGGTGGGGGGGACCAAGAGACCCAGTACTTC,CASSPRGGGDQETQYF
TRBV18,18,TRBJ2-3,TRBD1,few,TGTGCCAGCTCACCACCGGGACAGGGGTACGGGGGGACAGATACGCAGTATTTT,CASSPPGQGYGGTDTQYF
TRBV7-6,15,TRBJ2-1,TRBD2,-,TGTGCCAGCAGCGCGCTAGCGGGGGCGCCCAATGAGCAGTTCTTC,CASSALAGAPNEQFF
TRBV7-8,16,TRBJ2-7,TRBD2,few,TGTGCCAGCAGCCGTCTTGGACTAGCGGGGCTCGGGGAGCAGTACTTC,CASSRLGLAGLGEQYF
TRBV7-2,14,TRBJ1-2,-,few,TGTGCCAGCAGCGCGGGGGGGGCTAACTATGGCTACACCTTC,CASSAGGANYGYTF
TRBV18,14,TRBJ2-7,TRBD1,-,TGTGCCAGCTCACCCGGGACAGGGGGCGGTGAGCAGTACTTC,CASSPGTGGGEQYF
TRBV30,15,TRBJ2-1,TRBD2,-,TGTGCCTGGAGTCCTCTAGCGGGGGTTTACAATGAGCAGTTCTTC,CAWSPLAGVYNEQFF
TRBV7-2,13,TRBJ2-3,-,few,TGTGCCAGCAGCTTAGGGACAGTGGATACGCAGTATTTT,CASSLGTVDTQYF
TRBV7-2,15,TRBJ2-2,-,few,TGTGCCAGCAGCCAAAGGTCCGGGTTTACCGGGGAGCTGTTTTTT,CASSQRSGFTGELFF
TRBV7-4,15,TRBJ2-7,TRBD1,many,TGTGCCAGCAGCCCTCCGGGACAGCCGGACTACGAGCAGTACTTC,CASSPPGQPDYEQYF